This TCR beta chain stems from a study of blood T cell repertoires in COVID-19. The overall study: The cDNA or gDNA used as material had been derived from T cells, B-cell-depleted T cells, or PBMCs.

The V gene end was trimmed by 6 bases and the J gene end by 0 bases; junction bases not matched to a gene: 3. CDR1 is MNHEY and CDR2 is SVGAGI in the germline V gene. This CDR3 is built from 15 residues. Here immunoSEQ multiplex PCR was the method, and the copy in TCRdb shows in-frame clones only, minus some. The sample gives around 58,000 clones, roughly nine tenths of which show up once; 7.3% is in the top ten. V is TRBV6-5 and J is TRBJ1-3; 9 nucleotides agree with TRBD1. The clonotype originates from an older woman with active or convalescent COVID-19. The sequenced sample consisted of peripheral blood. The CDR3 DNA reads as TGTGCCAGCAGGACAGGGGGATTCTCTGGAAACACCATATATTTT. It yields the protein CASRTGGFSGNTIYF.